The source of this T cell receptor (beta chain) is a study of blood T cell repertoires in COVID-19. Overall study: Collection of acute and convalescent COVID-19 samples took place in the United States, Italy and Spain.

The sample holds one count of this clone. Authors' processing steps: Counts of nucleated cells, estimated from reference gene primer amplification, were obtained. Libraries were prepared by immunoSEQ multiplex PCR; TCRdb keeps only in-frame clonotypes and omits some of them. The D gene and trimming were derived from the DNA, and the V and J assignments and clone size from that table. The sample carries some 360,000 clones, roughly 86% recorded once. J lost 6 bases, V lost 4 bases, and 11 bases had no gene match. The CDR3 length is 15 residues. Per germline, CDR1 LNHDA and CDR2 SQIVND (reference sequence).

The sequence derives from a woman between 55 and 75 years old with COVID-19, enrolled during active disease. This rearrangement joins TRBV19 to TRBJ2-7; 8 bases line up with TRBD1. Input material: peripheral blood. This CDR3 reads CASSTPQGGKGEQYF. CDR3 DNA: TGTGCCAGTAGTACGCCACAGGGGGGTAAAGGCGAGCAGTACTTC.